A selection of T cell receptor beta chains follows, all from one sample in a study of glioma-infiltrating T cells after dendritic cell vaccination. The table came from immunoSEQ multiplex PCR; TCRdb's copy has only in-frame clones and leaves some out. The sample records under 100,000 clones, more than 70% being singletons. Sequencing was performed on blood, taken before dendritic cell vaccination. These receptors originate from a human donor with glioblastoma. CDR3s include the opening cysteine and the closing phenylalanine or tryptophan. A D gene is named only where the DNA matches it firmly. Clone size, where shown, is once, few, many, or a class for clones that have expanded.

>TRBV18|TRBJ2-7|-|TRBD1
CASSPGQGESVEQYF
TGTGCCAGCTCACCAGGACAGGGGGAATCGGTCGAGCAGTACTTC
>TRBV27|TRBJ2-6|-|TRBD1
CASTNWTGLSSGANVLTF
TGTGCCAGCACCAATTGGACAGGGTTGAGCTCTGGGGCCAACGTCCTGACTTTC
>TRBV6-4|TRBJ1-1|-|-
CASTYRMGTEAFF
TGTGCCAGCACCTACAGGATGGGGACTGAAGCTTTCTTT
>TRBV20-1|TRBJ2-1|-|-
CSANKNNEQFF
TGCAGTGCTAACAAGAACAATGAGCAGTTCTTC
>TRBV27|TRBJ2-7|-|-
CASSLPRVSSYEQYF
TGTGCCAGCAGTTTACCTCGCGTTTCCTCCTACGAGCAGTACTTC
>TRBV21-1|TRBJ1-1|-|-
CASSKKPGQRLTEAFF
TGTGCCAGCAGCAAAAAACCGGGACAAAGGCTCACTGAAGCTTTCTTT
>TRBV27|TRBJ2-5|-|-
CASSFHSGTQYF
TGTGCCAGCAGTTTCCACAGTGGAACCCAGTACTTC
>TRBV29-1|TRBJ2-6|-|-
CSVESFFSGANVLTF
TGCAGCGTTGAATCCTTCTTCTCTGGGGCCAACGTCCTGACTTTC
>TRBV7-2|TRBJ2-1|-|-
CASSLISGYNEQFF
TGTGCCAGCAGCTTAATCAGCGGTTACAATGAGCAGTTCTTC
>TRBV5-8|TRBJ2-3|-|-
CASSSSGYSTDTQYF
TGTGCCAGCAGCTCGAGCGGCTACAGCACAGATACGCAGTATTTT
>TRBV7-2|TRBJ2-3|-|TRBD1
CASSPKGQASTDTQYF
TGTGCCAGCAGCCCCAAGGGACAGGCTAGCACAGATACGCAGTATTTT
>TRBV10-2|TRBJ2-1|-|-
CASSDLAIEQFF
TGCGCCAGCAGCGATCTAGCGATAGAGCAGTTCTTC
>TRBV9|TRBJ2-5|-|TRBD2
CASSVLPSGGAIETQYF
TGTGCCAGCAGCGTACTCCCTAGCGGGGGGGCCATAGAGACCCAGTACTTC
>TRBV14|TRBJ1-3|-|-
CASSQSGSGNTIYF
TGTGCCAGCAGCCAATCCGGCTCTGGAAACACCATATATTTT
>TRBV19|TRBJ1-1|-|-
CASSIEGRVVTEAFF
TGTGCCAGTAGTATAGAGGGCAGGGTGGTCACTGAAGCTTTCTTT
>TRBV11-3|TRBJ1-2|-|-
CASSFAGNYGYTF
TGTGCCAGCAGCTTTGCAGGAAACTATGGCTACACCTTC
>TRBV6-1|TRBJ2-7|few|-
CASSGRGISYEQYF
TGTGCCAGCAGTGGCAGGGGAATCTCCTACGAGCAGTACTTC
>TRBV4-1|TRBJ2-7|-|-
CASSQGDTSSYEQYF
TGCGCCAGCAGCCAGGGGGACACCTCCTCCTACGAGCAGTACTTC
>TRBV29-1|TRBJ1-1|-|-
CSGTVGQWMNTEAFF
TGCAGCGGAACAGTGGGACAATGGATGAACACTGAAGCTTTCTTT
>TRBV2|TRBJ1-5|-|TRBD1
CASSRDRARVGQPQHF
TGTGCCAGCAGTCGAGACAGGGCACGGGTCGGGCAGCCCCAGCATTTT
>TRBV7-2|TRBJ2-7|-|TRBD1
CASSRDRGRNEQYF
TGTGCCAGCAGCCGGGACAGGGGAAGGAACGAGCAGTACTTC
>TRBV2|TRBJ1-1|many|-
CASSSDRIDNAAFF
TGTGCCAGCAGTTCCGACAGGATAGACAATGCAGCTTTCTTT
>TRBV11-2|TRBJ2-7|-|TRBD2
CASSLEASGGFLGEQYF
TGTGCCAGCAGCTTAGAGGCTAGCGGGGGGTTCCTCGGCGAGCAGTACTTC
>TRBV5-1|TRBJ2-2|-|-
CASSLTGSANTGELFF
TGCGCCAGCAGCTTGACGGGAAGCGCGAACACCGGGGAGCTGTTTTTT
>TRBV10-3|TRBJ1-6|few|-
CAISETDSSDSPLHF
TGTGCCATCAGTGAGACGGACAGTAGCGATTCACCCCTCCACTTT
>TRBV2|TRBJ2-7|-|TRBD1
CASSGTTGGMSYEQYF
TGTGCCAGCAGTGGGACGACAGGGGGAATGTCCTACGAGCAGTACTTC
>TRBV5-1|TRBJ2-7|-|TRBD2
CASSLTGGADEQYF
TGCGCCAGCAGCTTGACGGGGGGGGCCGACGAGCAGTACTTC
>TRBV7-2|TRBJ2-1|-|TRBD1
CASSQRPGQGTNEQFF
TGTGCCAGCAGCCAACGGCCGGGACAGGGTACCAATGAGCAGTTCTTC
>TRBV6-5|TRBJ1-6|few|-
CASRLPQGFNSPLHF
TGTGCCAGCAGGCTACCCCAGGGGTTTAATTCACCCCTCCACTTT
>TRBV30|TRBJ2-2|-|-
CAWSVLGTGELFF
TGTGCCTGGAGTGTACTAGGGACCGGGGAGCTGTTTTTT
>TRBV7-2|TRBJ2-7|-|-
CASSVSTVGSYEQYF
TGTGCCAGCAGCGTATCGACTGTGGGCTCCTACGAGCAGTACTTC
>TRBV4-2|TRBJ1-2|-|-
CASSQEPDYGYTF
TGTGCCAGCAGCCAAGAGCCAGATTATGGCTACACCTTC
>TRBV4-3|TRBJ1-2|few|-
CASSQVRWGDNYGYTF
TGCGCCAGCAGCCAAGTTAGGTGGGGGGACAACTATGGCTACACCTTC
>TRBV4-1|TRBJ1-4|-|-
CASSQEAASLKKLFF
TGCGCCAGCAGCCAAGAGGCGGCCTCATTAAAGAAACTGTTTTTT
>TRBV7-9|TRBJ1-2|-|TRBD1
CASSSDRVGGYTF
TGTGCCAGCAGCTCCGACAGGGTAGGTGGCTACACCTTC
>TRBV15|TRBJ2-5|-|-
CATSGEGRYQETQYF
TGTGCCACCAGCGGAGAGGGGCGGTACCAAGAGACCCAGTACTTC
>TRBV30|TRBJ1-2|-|TRBD1
CAWSVLTGGCGYTF
TGTGCCTGGAGTGTACTAACAGGGGGCTGTGGCTACACCTTC